Below, one T cell receptor beta chain is given with its context. Study processing details: Amplifying reference gene primers gave estimates of nucleated cell counts. The assay was immunoSEQ multiplex PCR, and TCRdb's table has in-frame clones only and misses some. D and trimming were read from the DNA, whereas the V and J calls and clone size are those reported in that table. Among 40,000 to 60,000 clones, 90% were seen once, and the ten largest hold about 3.9%. V lost 6 bases and J lost 3, with 11 bases in between. The CDR3 is 13 residues long. Per germline, CDR1 MNHEY and CDR2 SVGAGI. This entry belongs to a study of blood T cell repertoires in COVID-19. Study-wide context: COVID-19 samples from acute and convalescent phases originated in the United States, Italy and Spain. Nucleic acid was either cDNA or gDNA, and it came from T cells, B-cell-depleted T cells, or PBMCs.

Sequencing was done on a sample of peripheral blood. This TCR derives from a human donor in a cohort sampled during active COVID-19. This chain joins TRBV6-5 and TRBJ1-2; tentatively, D is TRBD1 (6 bases). The CDR3 here is CASSSTGHYGYTF. The CDR3 DNA reads as TGTGCCAGCAGCTCAACAGGGCACTATGGCTACACCTTC.